This T cell receptor beta chain was identified in a study of T cell responses to AZD1222 COVID-19 vaccine. Measured with immunoSEQ multiplex PCR; TCRdb has only the in-frame clones, and not every one. The sample includes approximately 160,000 clones, 90% to 95% of them seen just once. This CDR3 comprises 15 residues. Between the trimmed V and J ends, which lost 0 bases and 0 bases, there was a span of 8 bases. Germline-derived CDR1 and CDR2 are MGHRA and YSYEKL. The sequences come from peripheral blood, collected 28 days after the second AZD1222 dose. The clonotype comes from an adult who received the AZD1222 COVID-19 vaccine. The chain combines TRBV4-1 with TRBJ1-2; D may be TRBD1 (5 bases). CDR3 nucleotides: TGCGCCAGCAGCCAAGATCCGGGGGCTAACTATGGCTACACCTTC. The encoded protein is CASSQDPGANYGYTF.